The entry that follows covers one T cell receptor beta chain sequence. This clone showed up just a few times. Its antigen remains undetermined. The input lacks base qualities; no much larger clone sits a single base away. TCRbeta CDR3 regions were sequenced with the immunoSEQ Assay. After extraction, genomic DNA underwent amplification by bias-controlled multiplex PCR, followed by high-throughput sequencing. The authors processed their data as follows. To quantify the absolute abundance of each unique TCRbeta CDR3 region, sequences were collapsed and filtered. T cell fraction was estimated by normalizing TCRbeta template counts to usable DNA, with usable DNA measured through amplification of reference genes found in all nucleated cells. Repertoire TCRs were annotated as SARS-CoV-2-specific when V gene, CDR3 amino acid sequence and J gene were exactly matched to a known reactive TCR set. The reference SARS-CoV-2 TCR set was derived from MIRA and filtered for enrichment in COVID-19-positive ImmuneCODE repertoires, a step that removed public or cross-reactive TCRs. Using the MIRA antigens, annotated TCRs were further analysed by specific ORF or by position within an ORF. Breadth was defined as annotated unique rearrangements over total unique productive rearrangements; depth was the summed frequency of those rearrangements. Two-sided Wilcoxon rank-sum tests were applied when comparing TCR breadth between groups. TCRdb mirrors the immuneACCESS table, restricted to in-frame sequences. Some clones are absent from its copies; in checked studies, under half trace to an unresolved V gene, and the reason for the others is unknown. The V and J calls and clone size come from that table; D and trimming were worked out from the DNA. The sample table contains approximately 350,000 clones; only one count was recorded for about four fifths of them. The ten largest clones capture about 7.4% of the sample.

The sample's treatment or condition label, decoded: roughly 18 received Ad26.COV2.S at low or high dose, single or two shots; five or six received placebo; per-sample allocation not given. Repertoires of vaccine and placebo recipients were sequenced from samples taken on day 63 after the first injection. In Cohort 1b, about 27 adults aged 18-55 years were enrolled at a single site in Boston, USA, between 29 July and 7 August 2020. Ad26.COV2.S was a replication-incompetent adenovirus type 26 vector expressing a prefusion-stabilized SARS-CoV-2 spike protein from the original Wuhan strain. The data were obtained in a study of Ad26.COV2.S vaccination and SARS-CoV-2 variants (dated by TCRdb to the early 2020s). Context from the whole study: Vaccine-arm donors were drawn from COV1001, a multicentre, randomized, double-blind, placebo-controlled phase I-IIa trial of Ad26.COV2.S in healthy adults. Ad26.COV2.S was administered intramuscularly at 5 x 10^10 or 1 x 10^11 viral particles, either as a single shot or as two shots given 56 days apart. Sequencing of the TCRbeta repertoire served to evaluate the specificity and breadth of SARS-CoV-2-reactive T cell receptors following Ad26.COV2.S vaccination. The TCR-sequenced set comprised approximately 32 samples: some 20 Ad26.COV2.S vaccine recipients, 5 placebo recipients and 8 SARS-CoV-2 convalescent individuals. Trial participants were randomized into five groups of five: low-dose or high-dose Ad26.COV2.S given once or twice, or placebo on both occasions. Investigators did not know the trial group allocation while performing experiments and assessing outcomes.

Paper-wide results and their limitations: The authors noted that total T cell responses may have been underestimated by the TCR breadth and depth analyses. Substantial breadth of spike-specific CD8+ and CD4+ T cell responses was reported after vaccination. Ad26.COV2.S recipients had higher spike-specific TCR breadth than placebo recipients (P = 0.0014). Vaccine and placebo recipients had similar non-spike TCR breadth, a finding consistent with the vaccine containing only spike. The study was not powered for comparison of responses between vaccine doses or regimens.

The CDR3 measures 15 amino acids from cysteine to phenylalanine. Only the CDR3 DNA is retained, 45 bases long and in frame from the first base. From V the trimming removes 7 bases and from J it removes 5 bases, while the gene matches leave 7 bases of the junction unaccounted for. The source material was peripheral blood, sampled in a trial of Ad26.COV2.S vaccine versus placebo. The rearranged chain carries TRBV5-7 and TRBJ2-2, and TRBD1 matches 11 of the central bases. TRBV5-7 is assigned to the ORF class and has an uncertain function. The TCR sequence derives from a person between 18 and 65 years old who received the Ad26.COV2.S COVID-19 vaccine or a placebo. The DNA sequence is TGTGCCAGCTACCCCGGGACAGGGGGTACCGGGGAGCTGTTTTTT. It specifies CASYPGTGGTGELFF.